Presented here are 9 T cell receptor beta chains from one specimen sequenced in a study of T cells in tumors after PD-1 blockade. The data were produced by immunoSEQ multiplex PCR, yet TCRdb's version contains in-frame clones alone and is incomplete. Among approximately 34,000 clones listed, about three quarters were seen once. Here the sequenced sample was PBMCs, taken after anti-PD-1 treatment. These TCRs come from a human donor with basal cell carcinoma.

CDR3 DNA: TGTGCCAGCAGCGGCAGACTAGCGGGAGGTGGCGAGCAGTTCTTC. The encoded protein is CASSGRLAGGGEQFF. V and J are TRBV7-2 and TRBJ2-1; 13 bases are a match to TRBD2. The V segment lost 5 bases and the J segment 10 bases; nucleotides outside the gene matches: 8. The CDR3 has 15 amino acids. Germline-derived CDR1 and CDR2 are SGHTA and FQGNSA.

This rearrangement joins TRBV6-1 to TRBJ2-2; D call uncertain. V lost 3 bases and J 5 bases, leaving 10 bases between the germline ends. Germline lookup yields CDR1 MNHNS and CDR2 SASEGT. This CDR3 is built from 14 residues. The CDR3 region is CASSELWVTGELFF. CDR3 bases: TGTGCCAGCAGTGAGTTATGGGTAACCGGGGAGCTGTTTTTT.

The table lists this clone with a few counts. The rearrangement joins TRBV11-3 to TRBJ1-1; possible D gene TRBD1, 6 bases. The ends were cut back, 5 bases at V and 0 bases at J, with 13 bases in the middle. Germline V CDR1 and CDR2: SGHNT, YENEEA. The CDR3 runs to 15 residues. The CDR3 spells CASSPWGAMNTEAFF. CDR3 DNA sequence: TGTGCCAGCAGCCCATGGGGGGCCATGAACACTGAAGCTTTCTTT.

The CDR3 is CSASVSTYEQYF. The CDR3 nucleotides are TGCAGTGCTAGTGTGTCAACCTACGAGCAGTACTTC. This chain uses TRBV20-1 with TRBJ2-7, with D uncertain. Deletions cut 3 bases from V and 2 bases from J, with 8 bases between. This CDR3 has 12 amino acids. CDR1 and CDR2 (germline): DFQATT, SNEGSKA (reference sequence).

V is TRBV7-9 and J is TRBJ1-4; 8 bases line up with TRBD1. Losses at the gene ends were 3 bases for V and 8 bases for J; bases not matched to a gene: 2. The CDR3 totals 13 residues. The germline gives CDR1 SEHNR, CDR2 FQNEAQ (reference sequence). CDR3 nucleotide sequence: TGTGCCAGCAGCTTGGGGACAGGCGAAAAACTGTTTTTT. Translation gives CASSLGTGEKLFF.

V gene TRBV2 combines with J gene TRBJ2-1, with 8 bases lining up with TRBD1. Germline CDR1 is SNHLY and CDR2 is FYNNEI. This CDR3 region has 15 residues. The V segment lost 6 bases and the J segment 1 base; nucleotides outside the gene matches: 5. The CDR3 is CASREQGVSYNEQFF. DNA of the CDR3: TGTGCCAGCAGGGAACAGGGGGTTTCCTACAATGAGCAGTTCTTC.

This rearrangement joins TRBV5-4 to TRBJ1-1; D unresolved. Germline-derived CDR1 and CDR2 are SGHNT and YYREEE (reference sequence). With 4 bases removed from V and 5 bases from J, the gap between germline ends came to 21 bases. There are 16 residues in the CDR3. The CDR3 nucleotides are TGTGCCAGCAGCCTACGGACGGGAGGGCGTAGGACTGAAGCTTTCTTT. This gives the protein CASSLRTGGRRTEAFF.

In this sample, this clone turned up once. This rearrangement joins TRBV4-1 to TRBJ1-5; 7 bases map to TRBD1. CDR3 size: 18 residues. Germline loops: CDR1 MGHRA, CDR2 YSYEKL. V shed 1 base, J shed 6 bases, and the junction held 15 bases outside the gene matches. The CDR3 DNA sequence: TGCGCCAGCAGCCAAGTATTAGTTAGGAGGGGGCAAAGTCAGCCCCAGCATTTT. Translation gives CASSQVLVRRGQSQPQHF.

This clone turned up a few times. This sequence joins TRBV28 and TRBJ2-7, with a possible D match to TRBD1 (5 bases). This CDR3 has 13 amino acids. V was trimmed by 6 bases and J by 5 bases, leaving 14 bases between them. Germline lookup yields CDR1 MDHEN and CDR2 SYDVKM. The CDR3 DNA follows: TGTGCCAGCAGCCCGGACACCTTTAACGAGCAGTACTTC. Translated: CASSPDTFNEQYF.